This TCR beta chain was sequenced during a study of PD-L1 blockade in urothelial cancer. Germline CDR1 reads SGHRS; CDR2 reads YFSETQ. The germline V and J ends were trimmed by 2 bases and 4 bases, with 9 bases remaining between them. The CDR3 runs 14 residues. Described time point: pretreatment peripheral blood. Profiling relied on immunoSEQ multiplex PCR, and the TCRdb table lists in-frame clones only, not all of them. This sample yields 70,000 to 75,000 clones, of which roughly 84% are seen a single time; roughly 8.3% belongs to the top ten. The rearrangement links TRBV5-1 to TRBJ2-2, with D perhaps TRBD2 (5 bases). This TCR was recovered from a woman aged 65 to 85 with urothelial cancer. This material consisted of PBMCs, taken around atezolizumab (anti-PD-L1) treatment. The CDR3 nucleotides read TGCGCCAGCAGCTTACCGGGGTTCACCGGGGAGCTGTTTTTT. As protein: CASSLPGFTGELFF. Combining the CDR3 with reference TRBV5-1 and TRBJ2-2 gives the whole variable domain KAGVTQTPRYLIKTRGQQVTLSCSPISGHRSVSWYQQTPGQGLQFLFEYFSETQRNKGNFPGRFSGRQFSNSRSEMNVSTLELGDSALYLCASSLPGFTGELFFGEGSRLTVL.